This T cell receptor beta chain was profiled in a study of control samples from healthy donors and cancer patients. TCRdb's copy holds only in-frame clones and misses some; the assay was immunoSEQ multiplex PCR. The sample consists of roughly 43,000 clones, more than 75% of them appearing once. This CDR3 has 16 amino acids. V was pared by 3 bases and J by 0 bases, with 6 bases of the junction left unmatched. Looked up from germline, CDR1 is KGHDR and CDR2 is SFDVKD. V gene TRBV24-1 combines with J gene TRBJ1-2; 7 bases line up with TRBD1. Sequencing input: PBMCs. The TCR originated in a woman in her sixties or seventies with lung cancer. The CDR3 DNA is TGTGCCACCAGTGATGGGACAGCTTCTTCTAACTATGGCTACACCTTC. Its translation: CATSDGTASSNYGYTF.